The sample holds many counts of the clone carrying this T cell receptor (beta chain). This specimen belongs to a study of early T cells in non-severe SARS-CoV-2 infection. The germline CDR1 and CDR2 sequences are SGHVS and FNYEAQ. Between the trimmed V and J ends, which lost 7 bases and 1 base, there was a span of 13 bases. The CDR3 loop spans 14 amino acids. TCRdb re-called the 5' RACE reads with MiXCR, one entry per CDR3 protein. The data show approximately 50,000 distinct CDR3 sequences, over 7.5% seen once. This receptor was identified in an adult who was a healthcare worker with PCR-confirmed SARS-CoV-2 infection or an uninfected control (not recorded which). The sample comprised whole blood. The V gene is TRBV7-6, the J gene TRBJ1-1; the D is unclear. CDR3 nucleotide sequence: TGTGCCAGCACCCAAAATCCGGAGAACACTGAAGCTTTCTTT. Translated: CASTQNPENTEAFF.